The 6 T cell receptor beta chains below were found in one sample sequenced in a study of post-analysis software for immune sequencing data. Study results and caveats: Relative to controls, patients had about 5 TRBV segments at higher frequency, with TRBV5-6, TRBV5-1 and TRBV20-1 among these.

Unique molecular identifiers were present in the TCR beta cDNA libraries. TCRdb re-analysed the PCR reads in MiXCR, keeping a single row per CDR3 protein. Here the sample spans 750,000 to 900,000 distinct CDR3 sequences, around 46% being singletons. The antigens of these receptors remain unknown. The sequenced sample consisted of blood. These receptors were obtained from a girl aged 5-17 years with multiple sclerosis.

The chain has TRBV28 and TRBJ1-5; the D is unclear. The CDR3 has 15 amino acids. Germline CDR1 is MDHEN and CDR2 is SYDVKM. Trimming left V 1 base short and J 4 bases short, with 11 bases between. This CDR3 is CASSLFGRRNQPQHF. The CDR3 DNA reads TGTGCCAGCAGTTTATTCGGTCGGAGAAATCAGCCCCAGCATTTT.

For the CDR3, the DNA is TGCAGTGCTAGGCGGGGGGGGGCCTTTGCTGAAGCTTTCTTT. Its protein is CSARRGGAFAEAFF. The genes are TRBV20-1 and TRBJ1-1; a possible D gene is TRBD1 (6 bases). The CDR3 loop spans 14 amino acids. Trimming pared 3 bases from V and 6 bases from J, leaving 17 bases between. Germline V gene lookup returns CDR1 DFQATT and CDR2 SNEGSKA (reference sequence).

Points on this clonotype: Germline is not matched at one junction end, which may reflect a read error. V and J are TRBV12-3 or TRBV12-4 and TRBJ2-5; D is possibly TRBD1 or TRBD2 (5 bases each). The CDR3 spans 15 residues. For the CDR3, the DNA is TGTGCCAGCAGTTCCGGGACCCATACCGACTACGAGCAGTATTTC. Its protein product is CASSSGTHTDYEQYF.

The chain links TRBV11-1 to TRBJ2-1; TRBD2 matches 11 bases. CDR1 and CDR2 from the germline V gene are SGHAT and FQDESV (reference sequence). There are 15 residues in the CDR3. V trimming: 5 bases; J trimming: 8 bases; junction bases outside the gene matches: 8. This CDR3 reads CASSLWILAGDEQFF. The CDR3 DNA reads as TGTGCCAGCAGCCTATGGATACTAGCGGGAGATGAGCAGTTCTTC. The full variable domain, rest sourced from reference TRBV11-1 and TRBJ2-1, is EAEVAQSPRYKITEKSQAVAFWCDPISGHATLYWYRQILGQGPELLVQFQDESVVDDSQLPKDRFSAERLKGVDSTLKIQPAELGDSAMYLCASSLWILAGDEQFFGPGTRLTVL.

This clonotype occurred a few times. The chain is built from TRBV20-1 and TRBJ2-7, with D hard to call. Trimming removed 3 bases from V and 0 bases from J, with 6 bases in between. The CDR3 has 12 amino acids. Germline V lookup: CDR1 DFQATT, CDR2 SNEGSKA (reference sequence). CDR3 nucleotides: TGCAGTGCTAGGGACGTCTCCTACGAGCAGTACTTC. Translating it yields CSARDVSYEQYF.

The V and J genes are TRBV7-2 and TRBJ1-6; D not resolved. Germline loops: CDR1 SGHTA, CDR2 FQGNSA. The CDR3 runs 18 residues. V was shortened by 4 bases and J by 2 bases, with 18 bases between the two germline ends. CDR3 coding DNA: TGTGCCAGCAGCTCCCGGGTGGCGGGAGCAACCTATAATTCACCCCTCCACTTT. Translated, it gives CASSSRVAGATYNSPLHF.